The 10 T cell receptor beta chains below were found in one sample sequenced in a study of T-cell reconstitution after alpha-beta-depleted transplantation in children. Unique molecular identifiers featured in how the TCRbeta library was prepared. TCRdb independently ran MiXCR on the PCR reads; one entry per CDR3 protein. The data hold about 110,000 distinct CDR3 sequences, with around a tenth observed a single time. This sample comprised PBMCs, obtained before TCRalphabeta/CD19-depleted stem cell transplant. Receptors originate from a boy between 2 and 10 years old with acute lymphoblastic leukemia, due to receive a stem cell transplant.

CDR3 DNA: TGTGCCAGCAGTTACGGGGGGCGCGGTGAAAAACTGTTTTTT. Amino acid sequence: CASSYGGRGEKLFF. The chain employs TRBV6-5 and TRBJ1-4, with a possible D match to TRBD1 (6 bases). V was shortened by 2 bases and J by 7 bases, with 11 bases between the two germline ends. Germline CDR1 and CDR2: MNHEY and SVGAGI. The CDR3 runs to 14 residues.

V gene TRBV27 combines with J gene TRBJ1-1, with D tentatively TRBD1 (6 bases). V dropped 1 base and J dropped 0 bases, with 15 bases sitting between them. Germline lookup yields CDR1 MNHEY and CDR2 SMNVEV (reference sequence). The CDR3 totals 17 residues. The CDR3 loop is CASSLWGQGGVNTEAFF. The CDR3 region has the DNA TGTGCCAGCAGTTTATGGGGACAAGGAGGGGTGAACACTGAAGCTTTCTTT.

This clonotype was observed at least ten times. The rearrangement links TRBV12-3 or TRBV12-4 to TRBJ1-3; possibly TRBD1 for D (5 bases). Trimming pared 7 bases from V and 9 bases from J, leaving 19 bases between. The CDR3 is 14 amino acids. CDR3 coding DNA: TGTGCCAGCATCCGGGACGCCGATGTGGGCACCATATATTTT. Encoded protein: CASIRDADVGTIYF.

In this sample, this clonotype turned up a few times. The V gene is TRBV14, the J gene TRBJ2-6; D might be TRBD2 (5 bases). Trimming stripped 1 base from V and 3 bases from J, with 10 bases between. The CDR3 spans 16 residues. The germline CDR1 and CDR2 sequences are SGHDN and FVKESK. The CDR3 region is CASSQASGIGANVLTF. The CDR3 region has the DNA TGTGCCAGCAGCCAAGCGTCCGGGATTGGGGCCAACGTCCTGACTTTC.

This clonotype was counted many times. The chain joins TRBV11-3 to TRBJ2-5, with 15 positions matching TRBD2. The CDR3 covers 18 residues. Unmatched junction bases numbered 8, after V lost 5 bases and J lost 1 base. Germline assignment: CDR1 SGHNT and CDR2 YENEEA. This chain's CDR3 is CASSQGTSGRTGQETQYF. CDR3 nucleotide sequence: TGTGCCAGCAGCCAAGGGACTAGCGGGAGGACGGGCCAAGAGACCCAGTACTTC.

CDR3 region: CASSEGTYLYEQYF. The CDR3 DNA sequence: TGTGCCAGCAGTGAAGGGACATACCTCTACGAGCAGTACTTC. The J gene is TRBJ2-7, the V gene TRBV6-1; tentatively, D is TRBD1 (5 bases). CDR3 length: 14 residues. Germline V lookup: CDR1 MNHNS, CDR2 SASEGT. The V end was cut by 1 base, the J end by 3 bases, with 10 bases between.

This clonotype was picked up many times. The chain combines TRBV7-9 with TRBJ2-5, with 8 bases lining up with TRBD2. Germline CDR1 is SEHNR and CDR2 is FQNEAQ (reference sequence). J was trimmed by 6 bases and V by 6 bases; bases with no gene match: 18. The CDR3 consists of 17 residues. The CDR3 protein is CASSSPQGAGVAQTQYF. DNA of the CDR3: TGTGCCAGCAGTTCCCCCCAAGGAGCGGGAGTCGCGCAGACCCAGTACTTC.

This rearrangement joins TRBV20-1 to TRBJ2-3; weak D call: TRBD2 (6 bases). Germline CDR1 is DFQATT and CDR2 is SNEGSKA (reference sequence). V was clipped by 6 bases and J by 5 bases, with 24 bases between them. The CDR3 length is 16 residues. The CDR3 DNA follows: TGCAGTGCCCCGTATTCGGGGAGGCTGGCGGGAGATACGCAGTATTTT. Protein: CSAPYSGRLAGDTQYF.

In this sample, this clonotype turned up a few times. The gene calls are TRBV5-1 and TRBJ2-6, with 10 bases fitting TRBD2. The CDR3 runs 19 residues. After removal of 4 bases from V and 1 base from J, the junction contained 11 bases not matched to a gene. Germline V lookup: CDR1 SGHRS, CDR2 YFSETQ. The CDR3, as DNA: TGCGCCAGCAGCAGGGGCAATAGCGGGAGGTATTCTGGGGCCAACGTCCTGACTTTC. Translating gives CASSRGNSGRYSGANVLTF. The whole variable domain, filled in from reference TRBV5-1 and TRBJ2-6, reads KAGVTQTPRYLIKTRGQQVTLSCSPISGHRSVSWYQQTPGQGLQFLFEYFSETQRNKGNFPGRFSGRQFSNSRSEMNVSTLELGDSALYLCASSRGNSGRYSGANVLTFGAGSRLTVL.

The chain joins TRBV6-1 to TRBJ2-3, with TRBD2 matching 12 bases. Germline V gene data show CDR1 as MNHNS and CDR2 as SASEGT. Germline trimming cut 5 bases from V and 6 bases from J; bases unmatched to any gene: 9. The CDR3 sequence is 16 residues long. The CDR3 DNA reads TGTGCCAGCAGTCTGACGACTAGCGGGAGTCGGGATACGCAGTATTTT. Its translation is CASSLTTSGSRDTQYF.